This T cell receptor beta chain was observed in a study of blood T cell repertoires in COVID-19. Method: immunoSEQ multiplex PCR; TCRdb's copy keeps in-frame clones and lacks some. The data hold tens of thousands of clones, with roughly 88% observed a single time. Between the trimmed V and J ends, which lost 1 base and 4 bases, there was a span of 13 bases. Per the germline V gene, CDR1 is MGHDK and CDR2 is SYGVNS. The CDR3 has 15 amino acids. The chain couples TRBV25-1 to TRBJ2-5, with D perhaps TRBD2 (6 bases). The sample was peripheral blood. The sequence came from a human donor in a cohort sampled during active COVID-19. CDR3 nucleotides: TGTGCCAGCAGTGAATCGTGGAGGGAGTCAGAGACCCAGTACTTC. Translating it yields CASSESWRESETQYF.